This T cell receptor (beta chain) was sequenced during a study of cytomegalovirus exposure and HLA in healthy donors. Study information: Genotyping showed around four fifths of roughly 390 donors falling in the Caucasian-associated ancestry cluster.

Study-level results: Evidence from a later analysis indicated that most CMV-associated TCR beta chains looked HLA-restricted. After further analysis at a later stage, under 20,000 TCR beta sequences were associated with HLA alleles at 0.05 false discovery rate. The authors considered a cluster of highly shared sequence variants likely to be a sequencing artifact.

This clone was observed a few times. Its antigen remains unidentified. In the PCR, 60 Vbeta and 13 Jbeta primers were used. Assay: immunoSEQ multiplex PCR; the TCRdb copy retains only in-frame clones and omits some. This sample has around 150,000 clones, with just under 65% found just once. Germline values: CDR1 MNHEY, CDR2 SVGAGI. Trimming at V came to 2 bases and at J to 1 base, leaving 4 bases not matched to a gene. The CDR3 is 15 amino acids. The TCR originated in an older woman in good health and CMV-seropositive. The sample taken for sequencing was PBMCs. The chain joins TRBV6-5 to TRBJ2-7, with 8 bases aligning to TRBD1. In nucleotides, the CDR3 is TGTGCCAGCAGTTACGACAGGGGTTCTTCCTACGAGCAGTACTTC. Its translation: CASSYDRGSSYEQYF.